This T cell receptor (beta chain) originates from a study of blood T cell repertoires in COVID-19. Clones were sequenced by immunoSEQ multiplex PCR, and TCRdb holds only the in-frame ones, with some missing. The sample carries approximately 70,000 clones, about nine tenths recorded once. V lost 3 bases to trimming and J lost 4 bases; unmatched junction nucleotides: 3. CDR3 length: 14 residues. The germline V gene encodes CDR1 SGHTA and CDR2 FQGNSA. The sample taken for sequencing was peripheral blood. The chain is built from TRBV7-2 and TRBJ2-5; 9 bases fit TRBD2. The TCR comes from a woman at least 80 years old with active COVID-19. CDR3 amino acids: CASSFSGRGETQYF. CDR3 bases: TGTGCCAGCAGCTTTAGCGGGAGAGGAGAGACCCAGTACTTC.